The source of this T cell receptor (beta chain) is a study of read filtering for tumor transcriptome and immune sequencing. Notes on the study in general: In IR-seq, single-read clonotypes were 65% to 90% of clonotypes but roughly 3.5% of reads.

The library was built from about 0.4 ug RNA with molecular barcoded adaptors for alpha/delta and beta/gamma chains. From the reads, TCRdb called clonotypes with MiXCR, one entry per CDR3 protein. The table shows 100,000 to 150,000 distinct CDR3 sequences, with about 13% occurring only once. A remark on this clonotype: No antigen is known for it.

This CDR3 has 14 residues. From germline, CDR1 is DFQATT and CDR2 SNEGSKA (reference sequence). The V end lost 0 bases, the J end lost 9 bases, and 15 bases lay between the germline ends. The specimen was a population of CD138-negative cells sorted from bone marrow. The sequence was collected from a donor over 35 with multiple myeloma. The genes are TRBV20-1 and TRBJ2-1, with D possibly TRBD2 on 5 matching bases. CDR3 coding DNA: TGCAGTGCTAGAGATCAGCGGAACCGGGCTGAGCAGTTCTTC. This codes for CSARDQRNRAEQFF.